The clone carrying this T cell receptor (beta chain) was detected a few times. The antigen is undetermined. The record originates from a study of Siglec-9 on CD8 T cells in melanoma. Notes on the study in general: An effector memory CD8+ subset marked by Siglec-9 reportedly appeared to gather in melanoma.

TCRdb's table, derived via immunoSEQ multiplex PCR, lists solely in-frame clones and lacks some. The table has about 30,000 clones, 80% seen once. The source of this sequence is a human donor in good health. Sequenced input: Siglec-9- CD8+ T cells sorted from blood.

CDR3 DNA: TGTGCCAGTAGTTCTCGGACTAGCGGGCCTCCCTACAATGAGCAGTTCTTC. It specifies CASSSRTSGPPYNEQFF. J is TRBJ2-1 and V is TRBV19; TRBD2 agrees at 11 bases. Germline V gene sequence: CDR1 LNHDA, CDR2 SQIVND (reference sequence). This CDR3 has 17 residues. With 5 bases clipped from V and 2 bases from J, the junction kept 8 bases outside the gene matches.